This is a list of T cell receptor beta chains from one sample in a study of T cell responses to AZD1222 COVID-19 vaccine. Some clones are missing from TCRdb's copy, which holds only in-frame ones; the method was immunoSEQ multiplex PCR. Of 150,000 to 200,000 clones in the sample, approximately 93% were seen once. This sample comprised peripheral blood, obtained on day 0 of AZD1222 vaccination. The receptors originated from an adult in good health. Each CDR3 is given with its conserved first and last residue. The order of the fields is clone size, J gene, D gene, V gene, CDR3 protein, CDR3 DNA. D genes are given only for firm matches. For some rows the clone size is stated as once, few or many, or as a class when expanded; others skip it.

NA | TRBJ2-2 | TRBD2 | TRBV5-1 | CASSLRSGTSGSTGELFF | TGCGCCAGCAGCTTGAGGTCTGGGACTAGCGGGAGCACCGGGGAGCTGTTTTTT
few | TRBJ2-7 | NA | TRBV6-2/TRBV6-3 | CASSRTYEQYF | TGTGCCAGCAGCAGAACCTACGAGCAGTACTTC
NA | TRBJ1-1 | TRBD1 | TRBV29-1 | CSDGQGRNTEAFF | TGCAGCGACGGACAGGGTAGGAACACTGAAGCTTTCTTT
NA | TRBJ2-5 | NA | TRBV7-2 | CASSQGLEGTQYF | TGTGCCAGCAGCCAAGGGCTAGAAGGGACCCAGTACTTC
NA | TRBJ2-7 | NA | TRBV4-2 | CASSQVVAADYEQYF | TGTGCCAGCAGCCAGGTCGTGGCGGCGGACTACGAGCAGTACTTC
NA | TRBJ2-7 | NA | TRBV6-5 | CASSYGPAEYEQYF | TGTGCCAGCAGTTATGGGCCAGCCGAGTACGAGCAGTACTTC
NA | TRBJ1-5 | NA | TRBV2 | CASGAFGNQPQHF | TGTGCCAGCGGCGCATTCGGCAATCAGCCCCAGCATTTT
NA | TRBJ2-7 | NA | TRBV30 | CAWSVYSSYEQYF | TGTGCCTGGAGTGTATACAGCTCCTACGAGCAGTACTTC
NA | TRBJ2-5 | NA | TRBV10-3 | CATKTSLGGETQYF | TGTGCCACCAAAACGAGTCTGGGGGGTGAGACCCAGTACTTC
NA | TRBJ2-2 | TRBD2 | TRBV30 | CATQRLAGGSNTGELFF | TGTGCCACTCAGAGACTAGCGGGGGGTTCGAACACCGGGGAGCTGTTTTTT
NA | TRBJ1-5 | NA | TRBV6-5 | CASSYSWKSNQPQHF | TGTGCCAGCAGTTACTCCTGGAAAAGCAATCAGCCCCAGCATTTT
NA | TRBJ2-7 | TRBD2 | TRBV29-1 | CSVGSGVRHEQYF | TGCAGCGTTGGCAGCGGGGTCAGGCATGAGCAGTACTTC
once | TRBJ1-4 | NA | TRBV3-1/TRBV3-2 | CASSPPDFNEKLFF | TGTGCCAGCAGCCCACCGGATTTTAATGAAAAACTGTTTTTT
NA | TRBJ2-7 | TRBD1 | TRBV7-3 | CASSTGQGAEQYF | TGTGCCAGCAGCACGGGACAGGGGGCCGAGCAGTACTTC
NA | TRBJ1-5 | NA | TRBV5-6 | CASSSGAHSNQPQHF | TGTGCCAGCAGTTCGGGGGCCCATAGCAATCAGCCCCAGCATTTT
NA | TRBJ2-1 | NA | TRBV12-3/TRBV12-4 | CASSLAYNEQFF | TGTGCCAGCAGCCTAGCGTACAATGAGCAGTTCTTC
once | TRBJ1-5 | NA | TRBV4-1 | CASSQGGPNQPQHF | TGCGCCAGCAGCCAAGGGGGCCCAAATCAGCCCCAGCATTTT
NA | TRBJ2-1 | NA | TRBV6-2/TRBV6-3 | CASSSWNNEQFF | TGTGCCAGCAGTTCCTGGAACAATGAGCAGTTCTTC
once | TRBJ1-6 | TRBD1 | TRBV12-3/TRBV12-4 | CASSWDSGTLHF | TGTGCCAGCAGTTGGGACAGCGGTACCCTCCACTTT
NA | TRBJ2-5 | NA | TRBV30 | CAWSVLDPVTGSRYF | TGTGCCTGGAGTGTACTAGACCCGGTAACCGGGAGCCGGTACTTC
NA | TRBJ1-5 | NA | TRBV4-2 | CASSQDAGQIQPQHF | TGTGCCAGCAGCCAAGATGCTGGACAGATTCAGCCCCAGCATTTT
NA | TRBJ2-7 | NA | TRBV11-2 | CASSPGVGRDTYEQYF | TGTGCCAGCAGCCCGGGAGTGGGCAGGGACACCTACGAGCAGTACTTC
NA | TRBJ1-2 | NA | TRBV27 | CASSLSQGIFYGYTF | TGTGCCAGCAGTTTATCGCAGGGGATATTTTATGGCTACACCTTC
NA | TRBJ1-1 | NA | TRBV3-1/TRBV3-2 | CASSQNNMNTEAFF | TGTGCCAGCAGCCAAAATAACATGAACACTGAAGCTTTCTTT
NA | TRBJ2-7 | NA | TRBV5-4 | CASSRDGTIYEQYF | TGTGCCAGCAGCCGGGATGGGACAATCTACGAGCAGTACTTC
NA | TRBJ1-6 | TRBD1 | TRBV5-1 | CASTSGGVTISPLHF | TGCGCCAGCACTTCAGGGGGTGTCACAATTTCACCCCTCCACTTT
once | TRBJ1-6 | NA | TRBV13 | CASSLKQNYNSPLHF | TGTGCCAGCAGCTTAAAACAGAATTATAATTCACCCCTCCACTTT
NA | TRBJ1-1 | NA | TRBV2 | CASSEGWSTEAFF | TGTGCCAGCAGTGAAGGTTGGAGCACTGAAGCTTTCTTT
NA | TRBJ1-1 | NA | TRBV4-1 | CASSPHLGQANTEAFF | TGCGCCAGCAGCCCTCATCTGGGGCAGGCGAACACTGAAGCTTTCTTT
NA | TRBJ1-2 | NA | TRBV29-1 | CSVDDGYGYTF | TGCAGCGTCGACGATGGCTATGGCTACACCTTC
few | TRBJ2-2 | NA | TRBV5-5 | CASSSPHLNTGELFF | TGTGCCAGCAGCTCCCCCCACTTAAACACCGGGGAGCTGTTTTTT
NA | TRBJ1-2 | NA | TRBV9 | CASSVVQDYGYTF | TGTGCCAGCAGCGTAGTGCAGGACTATGGCTACACCTTC
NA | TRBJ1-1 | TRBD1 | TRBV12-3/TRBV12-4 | CASSWDRNTEAFF | TGTGCCAGCAGCTGGGACAGGAACACTGAAGCTTTCTTT
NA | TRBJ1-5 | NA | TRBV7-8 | CASSLKTGGNQPQHF | TGTGCCAGCAGCTTAAAAACCGGAGGCAATCAGCCCCAGCATTTT
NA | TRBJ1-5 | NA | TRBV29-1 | CSVLGQPGQPQHF | TGCAGCGTTCTCGGACAGCCCGGGCAGCCCCAGCATTTT
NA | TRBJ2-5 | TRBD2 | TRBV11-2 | CASSLAGGLETQYF | TGTGCCAGCAGCTTAGCGGGGGGGCTAGAGACCCAGTACTTC
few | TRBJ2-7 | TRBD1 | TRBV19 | CASSPRDRGRGYEQYF | TGTGCCAGTAGTCCCCGAGACAGGGGCCGGGGGTACGAGCAGTACTTC
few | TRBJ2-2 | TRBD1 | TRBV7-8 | CASKPTRDRITGELFF | TGTGCCAGCAAACCAACTCGGGACAGAATCACCGGGGAGCTGTTTTTT
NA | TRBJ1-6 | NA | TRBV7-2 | CASSLSGVRSPLHF | TGTGCCAGCAGCTTATCGGGGGTACGGTCACCCCTCCACTTT
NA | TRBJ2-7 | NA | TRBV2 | CASQQGGRQFRPPYEQYF | TGTGCCAGCCAACAGGGGGGGAGACAGTTTCGTCCCCCCTACGAGCAGTACTTC
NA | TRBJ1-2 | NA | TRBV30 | CAWSGQAGEGYTF | TGTGCCTGGAGTGGGCAGGCCGGGGAGGGCTACACCTTC
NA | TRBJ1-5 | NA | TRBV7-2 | CASSLAHNLGQPQHF | TGTGCCAGCAGCTTAGCGCACAATTTGGGTCAGCCCCAGCATTTT
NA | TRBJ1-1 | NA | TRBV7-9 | CASTHDRLEAFF | TGTGCCAGCACCCACGACAGACTTGAAGCTTTCTTT
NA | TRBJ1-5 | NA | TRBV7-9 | CASSQSGSLNQPQHF | TGTGCCAGCAGCCAGAGTGGGAGCCTCAATCAGCCCCAGCATTTT
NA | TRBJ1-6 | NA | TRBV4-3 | CASAVGGGDSPLHF | TGCGCCAGCGCCGTAGGGGGTGGAGATTCACCCCTCCACTTT
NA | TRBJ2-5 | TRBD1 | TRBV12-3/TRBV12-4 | CASKLQGAETQYF | TGTGCCAGCAAGCTACAGGGGGCAGAGACCCAGTACTTC
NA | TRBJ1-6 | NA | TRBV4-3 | CASSQETENSPLHF | TGCGCCAGCAGCCAAGAGACTGAAAATTCACCCCTCCACTTT
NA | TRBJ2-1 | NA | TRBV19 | CASIKNGALYNEQFF | TGTGCCAGTATCAAAAACGGAGCGCTCTACAATGAGCAGTTCTTC
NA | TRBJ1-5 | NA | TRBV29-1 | CSVELGESQPQHF | TGCAGCGTTGAGCTCGGCGAAAGTCAGCCCCAGCATTTT
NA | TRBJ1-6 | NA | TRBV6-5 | CASQEGGGRPSPLHF | TGTGCCAGCCAAGAGGGTGGGGGGCGGCCTTCACCCCTCCACTTT
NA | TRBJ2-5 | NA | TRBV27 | CASRTRGRSGLGETQYF | TGTGCCAGCAGAACCAGGGGCAGGTCGGGGTTGGGAGAGACCCAGTACTTC
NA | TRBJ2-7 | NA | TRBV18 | CASSPLTGPMGYEQYF | TGTGCCAGCTCACCCCTCACAGGGCCGATGGGATACGAGCAGTACTTC
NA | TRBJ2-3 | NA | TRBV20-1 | CSASEDTQYF | TGCAGTGCTAGCGAAGATACGCAGTATTTT
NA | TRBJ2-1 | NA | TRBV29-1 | CSVGALRQEQFF | TGCAGCGTGGGGGCTCTACGCCAGGAGCAGTTCTTC
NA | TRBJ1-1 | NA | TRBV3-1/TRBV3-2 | CASSPSANMNTEAFF | TGTGCCAGCAGCCCCTCCGCAAATATGAACACTGAAGCTTTCTTT